These 2 T cell receptor beta chains were sequenced from one sample in a study of PD-1 blockade in classical Hodgkin lymphoma. Documented time point: cycle 4 day 1 (C4D1), after around six weeks of nivolumab. In every patient, relapse followed autologous stem cell transplantation, while exposure to brentuximab vedotin differed. TCRdb's table, derived via immunoSEQ multiplex PCR, lists solely in-frame clones and lacks some. The sample contains around 53,000 clones, roughly 80% of which appear only once. The sequencing used peripheral blood mononuclear cells (PBMCs), collected before the fourth cycle of nivolumab. The origin of the receptors is a human donor with classical Hodgkin lymphoma.

The sample holds a few counts of this clone. V is TRBV7-9 and J is TRBJ2-6; unclear D gene. The CDR3 totals 13 residues. V was trimmed by 3 bases and J by 4 bases, leaving 4 bases between them. Germline loops: CDR1 SEHNR, CDR2 FQNEAQ (reference sequence). The CDR3 spells CASSFGGANVLTF. CDR3 coding DNA: TGTGCCAGCAGCTTCGGGGGGGCCAACGTCCTGACTTTC.

This clone was found a few times. The chain recombines TRBV7-2 with TRBJ1-1; D is possibly TRBD1 (5 bases). Germline V CDR1 and CDR2: SGHTA, FQGNSA. The CDR3 loop spans 12 amino acids. V was pared by 1 base and J by 8 bases, with 8 bases between. The CDR3 here is CASSLVRTEAFF. The CDR3 bases are TGTGCCAGCAGCTTAGTAAGGACAGAAGCTTTCTTT.